This TCR beta chain is drawn from a study of T cell responses to AZD1222 COVID-19 vaccine. Generated by immunoSEQ multiplex PCR, the TCRdb table keeps only in-frame clones and is missing some. The repertoire holds some 120,000 clones, around nine tenths seen once, with roughly 5.4% in the top ten. The receptor comes from an adult in good health. Sequenced material: peripheral blood, taken on day 0 of AZD1222 vaccination.

The CDR3 reads CASSYSRSVPRGETQYF. The DNA of the CDR3 is TGTGCCAGCAGTTACTCGAGAAGCGTCCCAAGGGGAGAGACCCAGTACTTC. The chain carries TRBV6-2 or TRBV6-3 and TRBJ2-5, with D perhaps TRBD1 (5 bases). Trimming stripped 0 bases from V and 4 bases from J, with 18 bases between. The V gene's germline CDR1 is MNHEY and CDR2 SVGEGT. CDR3 length: 17 residues.